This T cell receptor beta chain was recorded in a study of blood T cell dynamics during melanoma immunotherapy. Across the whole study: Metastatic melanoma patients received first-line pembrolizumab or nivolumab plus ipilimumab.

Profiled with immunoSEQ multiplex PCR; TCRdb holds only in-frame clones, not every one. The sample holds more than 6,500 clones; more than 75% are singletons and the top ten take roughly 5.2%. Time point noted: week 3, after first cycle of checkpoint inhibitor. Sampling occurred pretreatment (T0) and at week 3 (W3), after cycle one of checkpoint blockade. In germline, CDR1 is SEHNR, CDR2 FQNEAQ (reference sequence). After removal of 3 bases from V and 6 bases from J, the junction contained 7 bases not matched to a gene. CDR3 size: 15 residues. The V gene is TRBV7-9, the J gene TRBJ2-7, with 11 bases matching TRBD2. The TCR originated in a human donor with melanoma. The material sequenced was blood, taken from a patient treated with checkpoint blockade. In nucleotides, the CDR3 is TGTGCCAGCAGCTTTAGCGGGAGGGGGAGTAGCGAGCAGTACGTC. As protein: CASSFSGRGSSEQYV.